This T cell receptor beta chain stems from a study of cytomegalovirus exposure and HLA in healthy donors. Study outcomes and limitations: Most CMV-associated TCR beta chains appeared HLA-restricted in a later analysis. No immune exposure information besides CMV serostatus was available. Later work associated fewer than 20,000 TCR beta sequences with HLA alleles at 0.05 false discovery rate.

A word on this clone: Its antigen is still unknown.

The study ran its PCR with 60 Vbeta and 13 Jbeta primers. The method was immunoSEQ multiplex PCR; TCRdb's version includes in-frame clones alone and lacks a portion of them. This sample has some 180,000 clones, with 80% to 90% found just once. This CDR3 region has 15 residues. Per the germline V gene, CDR1 is SGHAT and CDR2 is FQNNGV. The ends lost 7 bases at V and 5 bases at J; junction bases unmatched: 10. The specimen was PBMCs. The source of this sequence is a man aged 35 to 55 in good health and CMV-seropositive. The V gene is TRBV11-2, the J gene TRBJ2-2, with 7 bases that match TRBD2. The CDR3 nucleotides read TGTGCCAGCATTGGGAGGGGACTCGAAACCGGGGAGCTGTTTTTT. Its translation is CASIGRGLETGELFF.